Following are 9 T cell receptor beta chains from one sample sequenced in a study of blood T cells in healthy people across ages. With a J-beta primer mix and a sample-barcoded 5' primer, a second PCR ran about 7 to 11 cycles. TCRdb recomputed calls from the 5' RACE reads with MiXCR, one row per CDR3 protein. The table records about 1.6 million distinct CDR3 sequences, around 36% of them present only once. The sequenced material came from blood. These receptors came from a young woman in good health.

The gene calls are TRBV6-6 and TRBJ1-1, with TRBD1 as a possible D gene (5 bases). The CDR3 loop spans 15 amino acids. Germline V gene lookup returns CDR1 MNHNY and CDR2 SVGAGI (reference sequence). The ends were cut back, 2 bases at V and 0 bases at J, with 10 bases in the middle. As DNA, the CDR3 is TGTGCCAGCAGTTACGTTCGGGGGATGAACACTGAAGCTTTCTTT. Amino acid sequence: CASSYVRGMNTEAFF.

This clonotype came up a few times. The germline gene is not matched at one end of the junction; a read error may be the cause. The CDR3 sequence is CASSQYSEQFF. The CDR3 coding sequence is TGTGCCAGCAGTCAATACAGTGAGCAGTTCTTC. This chain joins TRBV6-2 or TRBV6-3 and TRBJ2-1; no clear D. CDR3 length equals 11 residues. Germline V lookup: CDR1 MNHEY, CDR2 SVGEGT.

The V gene is TRBV5-1, the J gene TRBJ2-1, with 8 positions matching TRBD2. The germline V gene encodes CDR1 SGHRS and CDR2 YFSETQ. The CDR3 runs 15 residues. The ends lost 0 bases at V and 7 bases at J; junction bases unmatched: 6. The DNA for the CDR3 is TGCGCCAGCAGCTTGGGGGGGACTAGAGATAATGAGCAGTTCTTC. This sequence encodes CASSLGGTRDNEQFF.

This clonotype came up many times. CDR3 amino acids: CASSAESASSYNEQFF. The DNA of the CDR3 is TGTGCCAGCAGCGCCGAAAGCGCGAGCTCCTACAATGAGCAGTTCTTC. The genes are TRBV9 and TRBJ2-1; unclear D gene. Trimming stripped 3 bases from V and 0 bases from J, with 13 bases between. Germline assignment: CDR1 SGDLS and CDR2 YYNGEE. This CDR3 is built from 16 residues.

This clonotype was observed many times. The chain couples TRBV6-5 to TRBJ2-7; TRBD2 is a possible D gene (5 bases). Germline V lookup: CDR1 MNHEY, CDR2 SVGAGI. V was shortened by 9 bases and J by 7 bases, with 13 bases between the two germline ends. The CDR3 has 11 amino acids. Written as DNA, the CDR3 is TGTGCCAGTTCCGGGGTCGGGGAGCAGTACTTC. Its translation: CASSGVGEQYF.

V and J are TRBV7-2 and TRBJ2-5; perhaps TRBD2 as D (7 bases). Germline lookup yields CDR1 SGHTA and CDR2 FQGNSA. CDR3 length equals 16 residues. The V end lost 5 bases, the J end lost 0 bases, and 16 bases lay between the germline ends. CDR3 nucleotides: TGTGCCAGCAGCGTTCGGGGGCTAGCGGACCAAGAGACCCAGTACTTC. It yields the protein CASSVRGLADQETQYF. The full variable domain, with the rest looked up from reference TRBV7-2 and TRBJ2-5, is GAGVSQSPSNKVTEKGKDVELRCDPISGHTALYWYRQSLGQGLEFLIYFQGNSAPDKSGLPSDRFSAERTGGSVSTLTIQRTQQEDSAVYLCASSVRGLADQETQYFGPGTRLLVL.

The gene calls are TRBV3-1 and TRBJ2-5; 11 bases align to TRBD2. J lost 5 bases, V lost 0 bases, and 11 bases had no gene match. There are 18 residues in the CDR3. Germline values: CDR1 LGHDT, CDR2 YNNKEL (reference sequence). CDR3 coding DNA: TGTGCCAGCAGCCAAGATGAGACTAGCGGGGTCGCGGGGGAGACCCAGTACTTC. Encoded protein: CASSQDETSGVAGETQYF.

The rearrangement links TRBV3-1 to TRBJ2-5, with D possibly matching TRBD2 (6 bases). Germline V lookup: CDR1 LGHDT, CDR2 YNNKEL (reference sequence). CDR3 length: 14 amino acids. Trimming removed 4 bases from V and 7 bases from J, with 16 bases in between. CDR3 sequence (DNA): TGTGCCAGCAGCCCCGGCCAACCCGGGGGGACCCAGTACTTC. Residues: CASSPGQPGGTQYF.

This sequence joins TRBV7-3 and TRBJ1-1; 7 bases align to TRBD1. V was pared by 3 bases and J by 5 bases, with 12 bases of the junction left unmatched. CDR1 is SGHTA, CDR2 FQGTGA, per germline. The CDR3 is 16 amino acids. CDR3 loop: CASSFGTVRSGTEAFF. The CDR3 bases are TGTGCCAGCAGCTTCGGGACAGTGCGTTCGGGGACTGAAGCTTTCTTT.